The rows below give T cell receptor beta chains drawn from one sample of a study of blood T cell repertoires in COVID-19. Assay used: immunoSEQ multiplex PCR; TCRdb lists only in-frame clones, some missing. The profile shows 200,000 to 300,000 clones, 70% to 90% of them singletons. The sequenced sample consisted of peripheral blood. These receptor sequences come from a woman in her twenties or thirties who had recovered from COVID-19. Each CDR3 is given with its conserved first and last residue. D genes are given only for firm matches. Part of the rows lack a size; the others show once, few, many or a class for expanded clones.

CDR3aa: CASSLVRDRVNEQFF; CDR3nt: TGTGCCAGCAGCTTAGTCCGGGACAGGGTGAATGAGCAGTTCTTC; d_gene: TRBD1; abundance: .; v_gene: TRBV11-2; j_gene: TRBJ2-1
CDR3aa: CASSGGGPYEQYF; CDR3nt: TGTGCCAGCAGCGGGGGCGGCCCCTACGAGCAGTACTTC; d_gene: .; abundance: .; v_gene: TRBV9; j_gene: TRBJ2-7
CDR3aa: CASSLLGQGRTGELFF; CDR3nt: TGTGCCAGCAGTTTACTGGGACAGGGCCGCACCGGGGAGCTGTTTTTT; d_gene: TRBD1; abundance: .; v_gene: TRBV27; j_gene: TRBJ2-2
CDR3aa: CASSPETGTSYNEQFF; CDR3nt: TGTGCCAGCAGCCCTGAGACAGGGACCTCCTACAATGAGCAGTTCTTC; d_gene: TRBD1; abundance: .; v_gene: TRBV5-4; j_gene: TRBJ2-1
CDR3aa: CASSDGTGGTNTGELFF; CDR3nt: TGCGCCAGCAGCGACGGGACAGGGGGCACGAACACCGGGGAGCTGTTTTTT; d_gene: TRBD1; abundance: .; v_gene: TRBV5-1; j_gene: TRBJ2-2
CDR3aa: CASSLGAGTGHNYGYTF; CDR3nt: TGTGCCAGCAGCTTAGGGGCCGGGACAGGCCATAACTATGGCTACACCTTC; d_gene: TRBD1; abundance: .; v_gene: TRBV7-2; j_gene: TRBJ1-2
CDR3aa: CATSSSGYEQYF; CDR3nt: TGTGCCACCAGCAGCAGCGGCTACGAGCAGTACTTC; d_gene: .; abundance: .; v_gene: TRBV15; j_gene: TRBJ2-7
CDR3aa: CASSRTPPGGNNSPLHF; CDR3nt: TGTGCCAGCAGCCGAACACCCCCTGGGGGGAATAATTCACCCCTCCACTTT; d_gene: .; abundance: .; v_gene: TRBV5-5; j_gene: TRBJ1-6
CDR3aa: CASSRRDRGNGYTF; CDR3nt: TGTGCCAGCAGTCGCCGGGACAGGGGTAATGGCTACACCTTC; d_gene: TRBD1; abundance: .; v_gene: TRBV6-5; j_gene: TRBJ1-2
CDR3aa: CASSQESGGAKTQYF; CDR3nt: TGTGCCAGCAGCCAAGAGAGCGGGGGGGCTAAGACCCAGTACTTC; d_gene: TRBD2; abundance: once; v_gene: TRBV14; j_gene: TRBJ2-5
CDR3aa: CASSPTGASGQPQHF; CDR3nt: TGTGCCAGCAGTCCCACAGGGGCCTCAGGGCAGCCCCAGCATTTT; d_gene: TRBD1; abundance: .; v_gene: TRBV6-5; j_gene: TRBJ1-5
CDR3aa: CASSDREHEAFF; CDR3nt: TGTGCCAGCAGTGACAGGGAGCATGAAGCTTTCTTT; d_gene: TRBD1; abundance: .; v_gene: TRBV6-2/TRBV6-3; j_gene: TRBJ1-1
CDR3aa: CASSLGQGVETQYF; CDR3nt: TGTGCCAGCAGCTTGGGGCAGGGGGTAGAGACCCAGTACTTC; d_gene: TRBD1; abundance: .; v_gene: TRBV7-9; j_gene: TRBJ2-5
CDR3aa: CASSTTNRGHEKLFF; CDR3nt: TGTGCCAGTAGTACCACAAACAGGGGGCACGAAAAACTGTTTTTT; d_gene: TRBD1; abundance: .; v_gene: TRBV19; j_gene: TRBJ1-4
CDR3aa: CASSPGFTYEQYF; CDR3nt: TGTGCCAGCAGCCCCGGGTTTACCTACGAGCAGTACTTC; d_gene: .; abundance: .; v_gene: TRBV4-2; j_gene: TRBJ2-7
CDR3aa: CASSYSSGTIFF; CDR3nt: TGTGCCAGCAGTTACTCGTCAGGAACCATCTTTTTT; d_gene: .; abundance: .; v_gene: TRBV6-6; j_gene: TRBJ1-4
CDR3aa: CASSLHGQGKNQPQHF; CDR3nt: TGTGCCAGCAGTTTACATGGGCAGGGCAAAAATCAGCCCCAGCATTTT; d_gene: .; abundance: .; v_gene: TRBV28; j_gene: TRBJ1-5
CDR3aa: CASRHRAPNYGYTF; CDR3nt: TGTGCCAGTAGGCACAGGGCGCCTAACTATGGCTACACCTTC; d_gene: .; abundance: .; v_gene: TRBV19; j_gene: TRBJ1-2
CDR3aa: CASSQGQGSNSPLHF; CDR3nt: TGTGCCAGCAGCCAAGGTCAGGGGAGTAATTCACCCCTCCACTTT; d_gene: .; abundance: .; v_gene: TRBV3-1/TRBV3-2; j_gene: TRBJ1-6
CDR3aa: CASSGGSDEQYF; CDR3nt: TGTGCCTCCTCGGGGGGCTCGGACGAGCAGTACTTC; d_gene: .; abundance: .; v_gene: TRBV10-3; j_gene: TRBJ2-7
CDR3aa: CATSRDAAGGAEKLFF; CDR3nt: TGTGCCACCAGCAGAGATGCGGCAGGGGGCGCGGAAAAACTGTTTTTT; d_gene: TRBD1; abundance: .; v_gene: TRBV15; j_gene: TRBJ1-4
CDR3aa: CASSESLLQGETFF; CDR3nt: TGCGCCAGCAGTGAGTCGTTGTTGCAGGGGGAGACTTTCTTT; d_gene: TRBD1; abundance: .; v_gene: TRBV10-1; j_gene: TRBJ1-1
CDR3aa: CASSDVGAGGLEQFF; CDR3nt: TGTGCCAGCAGCGACGTCGGAGCGGGGGGCCTGGAGCAGTTCTTC; d_gene: TRBD2; abundance: .; v_gene: TRBV7-3; j_gene: TRBJ2-1
CDR3aa: CASSLEMQRYGYTF; CDR3nt: TGTGCCAGCAGTTTGGAGATGCAGCGCTATGGCTACACCTTC; d_gene: .; abundance: .; v_gene: TRBV27; j_gene: TRBJ1-2
CDR3aa: CASSTRDSGLYEKLFF; CDR3nt: TGTGCCAGTAGTACACGGGACAGCGGACTTTATGAAAAACTGTTTTTT; d_gene: TRBD1; abundance: once; v_gene: TRBV19; j_gene: TRBJ1-4
CDR3aa: CAISETYTGTTNGLYGYTF; CDR3nt: TGTGCCATCAGTGAGACATACACAGGGACGACCAATGGACTCTATGGCTACACCTTC; d_gene: .; abundance: few; v_gene: TRBV10-3; j_gene: TRBJ1-2
CDR3aa: CASGLVLGGAETQYF; CDR3nt: TGTGCTAGTGGTTTGGTACTTGGGGGGGCGGAGACCCAGTACTTC; d_gene: .; abundance: .; v_gene: TRBV12-5; j_gene: TRBJ2-5
CDR3aa: CASSLGVGVNTEAFF; CDR3nt: TGTGCCAGCAGCTTAGGCGTCGGGGTGAACACTGAAGCTTTCTTT; d_gene: .; abundance: once; v_gene: TRBV7-9; j_gene: TRBJ1-1
CDR3aa: CASRGGSTGTEAFF; CDR3nt: TGCGCCAGCCGGGGGGGTTCGACGGGCACTGAAGCTTTCTTT; d_gene: .; abundance: .; v_gene: TRBV4-1; j_gene: TRBJ1-1
CDR3aa: CATFYEQYF; CDR3nt: TGTGCCACCTTTTACGAGCAGTACTTC; d_gene: .; abundance: .; v_gene: TRBV6-4; j_gene: TRBJ2-7
CDR3aa: CASSSGWTEAFF; CDR3nt: TGTGCCAGCAGTTCCGGTTGGACTGAAGCTTTCTTT; d_gene: .; abundance: .; v_gene: TRBV12-3/TRBV12-4; j_gene: TRBJ1-1
CDR3aa: CASSYGQGALGEQYF; CDR3nt: TGTGCCAGCAGTTATGGGCAGGGGGCTCTTGGCGAGCAGTACTTC; d_gene: TRBD1; abundance: .; v_gene: TRBV6-6; j_gene: TRBJ2-7
CDR3aa: CATSRDERGTYEQYF; CDR3nt: TGTGCCACCAGCAGAGATGAAAGGGGAACCTACGAGCAGTACTTC; d_gene: .; abundance: .; v_gene: TRBV15; j_gene: TRBJ2-7
CDR3aa: CASSARLAGQLGETQYF; CDR3nt: TGTGCCAGCAGTGCCCGACTAGCGGGCCAGTTAGGGGAGACCCAGTACTTC; d_gene: TRBD2; abundance: .; v_gene: TRBV6-2/TRBV6-3; j_gene: TRBJ2-5
CDR3aa: CASSQRTAYNEQFF; CDR3nt: TGTGCCAGCAGCCAGCGGACTGCCTACAATGAGCAGTTCTTC; d_gene: .; abundance: .; v_gene: TRBV3-1/TRBV3-2; j_gene: TRBJ2-1
CDR3aa: CASTSGPGIPTDTQYF; CDR3nt: TGTGCCAGCACCTCCGGGCCGGGGATTCCCACAGATACGCAGTATTTT; d_gene: .; abundance: .; v_gene: TRBV9; j_gene: TRBJ2-3
CDR3aa: CASSPQRGGDTGELFF; CDR3nt: TGTGCCAGCTCACCTCAGCGGGGGGGAGACACCGGGGAGCTGTTTTTT; d_gene: TRBD2; abundance: .; v_gene: TRBV18; j_gene: TRBJ2-2
CDR3aa: CASSTLAGGSIEQFF; CDR3nt: TGCGCCAGCAGCACCCTAGCGGGGGGGTCTATAGAGCAGTTCTTC; d_gene: TRBD2; abundance: .; v_gene: TRBV5-1; j_gene: TRBJ2-1
CDR3aa: CASSETATSNTGELFF; CDR3nt: TGTGCCAGCAGTGAGACAGCAACCTCAAACACCGGGGAGCTGTTTTTT; d_gene: .; abundance: .; v_gene: TRBV6-4; j_gene: TRBJ2-2
CDR3aa: CASSETIDTPNEQFF; CDR3nt: TGTGCCAGCAGTGAGACAATAGATACCCCCAATGAGCAGTTCTTC; d_gene: .; abundance: .; v_gene: TRBV6-1; j_gene: TRBJ2-1
CDR3aa: CASSARDSSYEQYF; CDR3nt: TGTGCCAGCAGCGCTCGGGACAGCTCCTACGAGCAGTACTTC; d_gene: TRBD1; abundance: .; v_gene: TRBV9; j_gene: TRBJ2-7